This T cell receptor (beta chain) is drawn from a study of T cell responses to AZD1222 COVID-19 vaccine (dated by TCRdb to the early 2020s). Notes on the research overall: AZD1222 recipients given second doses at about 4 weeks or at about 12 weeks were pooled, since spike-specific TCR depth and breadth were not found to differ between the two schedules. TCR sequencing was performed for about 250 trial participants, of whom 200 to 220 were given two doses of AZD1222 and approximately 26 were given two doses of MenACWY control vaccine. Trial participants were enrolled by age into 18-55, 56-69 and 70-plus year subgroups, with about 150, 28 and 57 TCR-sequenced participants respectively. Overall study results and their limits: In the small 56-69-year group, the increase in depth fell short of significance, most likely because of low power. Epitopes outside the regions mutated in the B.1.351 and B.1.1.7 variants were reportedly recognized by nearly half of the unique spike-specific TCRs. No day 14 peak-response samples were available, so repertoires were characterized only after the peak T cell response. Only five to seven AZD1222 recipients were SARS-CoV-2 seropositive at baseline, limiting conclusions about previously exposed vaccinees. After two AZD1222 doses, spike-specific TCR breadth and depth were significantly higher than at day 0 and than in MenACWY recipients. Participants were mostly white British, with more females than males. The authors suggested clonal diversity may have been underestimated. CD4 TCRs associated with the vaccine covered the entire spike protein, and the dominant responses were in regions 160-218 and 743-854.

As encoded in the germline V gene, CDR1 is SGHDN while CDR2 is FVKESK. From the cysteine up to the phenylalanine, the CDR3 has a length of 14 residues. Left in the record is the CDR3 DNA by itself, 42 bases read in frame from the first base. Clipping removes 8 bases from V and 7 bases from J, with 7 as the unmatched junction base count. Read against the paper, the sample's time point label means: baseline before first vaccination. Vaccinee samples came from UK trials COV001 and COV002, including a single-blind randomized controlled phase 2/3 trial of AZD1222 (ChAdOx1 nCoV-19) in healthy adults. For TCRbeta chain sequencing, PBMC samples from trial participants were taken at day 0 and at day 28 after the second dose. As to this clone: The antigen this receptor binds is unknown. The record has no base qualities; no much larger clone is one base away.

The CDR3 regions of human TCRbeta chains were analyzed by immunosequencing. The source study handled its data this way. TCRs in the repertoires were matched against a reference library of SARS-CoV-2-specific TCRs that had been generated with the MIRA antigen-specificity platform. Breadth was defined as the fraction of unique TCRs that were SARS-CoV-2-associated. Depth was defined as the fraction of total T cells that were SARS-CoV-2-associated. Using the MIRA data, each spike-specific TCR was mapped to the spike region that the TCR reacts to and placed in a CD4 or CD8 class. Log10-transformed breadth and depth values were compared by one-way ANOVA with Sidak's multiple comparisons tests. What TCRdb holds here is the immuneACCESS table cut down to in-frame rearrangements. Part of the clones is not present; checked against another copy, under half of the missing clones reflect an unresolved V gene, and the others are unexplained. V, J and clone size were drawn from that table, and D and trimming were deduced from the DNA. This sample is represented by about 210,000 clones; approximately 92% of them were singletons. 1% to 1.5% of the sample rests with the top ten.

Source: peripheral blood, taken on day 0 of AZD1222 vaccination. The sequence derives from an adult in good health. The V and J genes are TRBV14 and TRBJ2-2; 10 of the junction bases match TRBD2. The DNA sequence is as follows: TGTGCCAGCCGAATCGGACTAGCGGTCGGGGAGCTGTTTTTT. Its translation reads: CASRIGLAVGELFF.